The present TCR beta chain was sequenced within a study of T cell responses to AZD1222 COVID-19 vaccine. V gave up 0 bases and J gave up 8 bases; unmatched junction bases: 6. The CDR3 runs to 14 residues. Germline values: CDR1 SGDLS, CDR2 YYNGEE. This clone was observed a handful of times. Generated by immunoSEQ multiplex PCR, the TCRdb table keeps only in-frame clones and is missing some. The sample contains about 120,000 clones, about 90% of which appear only once. The clonotype originates from an adult who received the AZD1222 COVID-19 vaccine. The sample was peripheral blood, taken 28 days after the second AZD1222 dose. The gene calls are TRBV9 and TRBJ1-2, with 8 bases lining up with TRBD1. Here the CDR3 DNA reads TGTGCCAGCAGCGTAGTCACAGGGGGTTGGGGCTACACCTTC. It specifies CASSVVTGGWGYTF.